A single T cell receptor (beta chain) is shown here with its context. Its antigen is unidentified. Every subset had its genomic DNA shared out evenly among several immunoSEQ plates. The method was immunoSEQ multiplex PCR; TCRdb's version includes in-frame clones alone and lacks a portion of them. The sample contains about 490,000 clones, roughly 80% of which appear only once. The sample originates from a study of shared clonotypes between healthy human individuals. This CDR3 comprises 13 residues. Deletions cut 2 bases from V and 3 bases from J, with 7 bases between. Germline CDR1 LNHDA, CDR2 SQIVND (reference sequence). Study-wide points: Clonotype sharing among donors was thought likely to change with sequencing depth.

The clonotype was recovered from a woman in her 40s in good health. Some clones in this sample may be carry-over from other donors' samples. The specimen was PBMCs. This sequence joins TRBV19 and TRBJ1-1; no clear D. The CDR3 bases are TGTGCCAGTAGTATAAGGGTAGACACTGAAGCTTTCTTT. It specifies CASSIRVDTEAFF.